Each of the 14 T cell receptor beta chains below was sequenced from the same sample in a study of radiation and T cells in renal cell carcinoma. Treatment reported: treatment-naive control, cytoreductive nephrectomy. Profiling relied on immunoSEQ multiplex PCR, and the TCRdb table lists in-frame clones only, not all of them. The sample lists around 8,400 clones, less than 70% occurring once. The sequencing here drew on tumor tissue, taken from a patient whose treatment was nephrectomy without radiotherapy. The receptors originated from a man aged 60-69 years with renal cell carcinoma.

This CDR3 is CASSWFREQYF. The CDR3 nucleotides are TGTGCCAGCAGCTGGTTCAGGGAGCAGTACTTC. The chain employs TRBV28 and TRBJ2-7; D is undetermined. The CDR3 spans 11 residues. V shed 6 bases and J shed 7 bases, with 10 bases lying between them. CDR1 is MDHEN, CDR2 SYDVKM, per germline. Full variable domain (outside the CDR3, taken from reference TRBV28 and TRBJ2-7): DVKVTQSSRYLVKRTGEKVFLECVQDMDHENMFWYRQDPGLGLRLIYFSYDVKMKEKGDIPEGYSVSREKKERFSLILESASTNQTSMYLCASSWFREQYFGPGTRLTVT.

The J gene is TRBJ2-5, the V gene TRBV7-8, with 9 bases identical to TRBD1. Germline V gives CDR1 SGHVS, CDR2 FQNEAQ. Trimming removed 3 bases from V and 5 bases from J; junction bases left unmatched: 7. The CDR3 is 15 amino acids. The CDR3 sequence: CASSFLPGTGETQYF. CDR3 bases: TGTGCCAGCAGCTTCCTTCCCGGGACAGGGGAGACCCAGTACTTC.

The J gene is TRBJ2-7, the V gene TRBV18, with TRBD2 matching over 8 bases. Trimming took 6 bases from V and 3 from J; bases not matched to a gene: 7. Germline V gives CDR1 KGHSH, CDR2 LQKENI. The CDR3 sequence is 14 residues long. The CDR3 loop is CASSRSGSGYEQYF. In DNA form, the CDR3 reads TGTGCCAGCTCCCGAAGCGGGAGTGGCTACGAGCAGTACTTC.

The gene calls are TRBV5-1 and TRBJ2-7; a weak D match, TRBD2 (5 bases). V was cut by 7 bases and J by 6 bases, with 20 bases left in between. The CDR3 extends over 14 amino acids. Germline V gene sequence: CDR1 SGHRS, CDR2 YFSETQ. The CDR3 is CASAGATGYPEQYF. The DNA of the CDR3 is TGCGCCAGCGCGGGTGCGACGGGTTACCCCGAGCAGTACTTC.

This clone was picked up a small number of times. The V call is TRBV14, the J call TRBJ1-2, with TRBD1 as a possible D gene (6 bases). V lost 1 base, J lost 6 bases, and 9 bases lay in between. This CDR3 spans 13 amino acids. CDR1 and CDR2 (germline): SGHDN, FVKESK. The CDR3 DNA is TGTGCCAGCAGCCAAGTCCCAGGGGATGGCTACACCTTC. It encodes CASSQVPGDGYTF.

V gene TRBV6-5 combines with J gene TRBJ1-1; D is possibly TRBD1 (5 bases). This CDR3 spans 12 amino acids. Trimming took 7 bases from V and 7 from J, leaving 13 bases between them. CDR1 and CDR2 (germline): MNHEY, SVGAGI. The CDR3 spells CASKKGRGEAFF. CDR3 nucleotides: TGTGCCAGCAAAAAGGGACGGGGTGAAGCTTTCTTT.

The V and J genes are TRBV7-9 and TRBJ1-2; TRBD1 might be the D (5 bases). Germline CDR1 SEHNR, CDR2 FQNEAQ (reference sequence). This CDR3 contains 12 residues. Trimming removed 5 bases from V and 4 bases from J, with 8 bases in between. CDR3 residues: CASSHDSYGYTF. As DNA, the CDR3 is TGTGCCAGCAGCCATGACAGCTATGGCTACACCTTC.

The genes are TRBV5-1 and TRBJ2-3; the D is unclear. Germline values: CDR1 SGHRS, CDR2 YFSETQ. This CDR3 contains 15 residues. Trimming removed 5 bases at V and 1 base at J, with 14 bases between. CDR3 bases: TGCGCCAGCAGTCCTGAATGGGTAGGCACAGATACGCAGTATTTT. It codes for CASSPEWVGTDTQYF.

This sequence joins TRBV7-9 and TRBJ1-1, with 8 bases that match TRBD1. Germline CDR1 reads SEHNR; CDR2 reads FQNEAQ (reference sequence). Trimming at V came to 3 bases and at J to 3 bases, leaving 6 bases not matched to a gene. CDR3 size: 15 residues. CDR3 region: CASSFRTGMYTEAFF. CDR3 nucleotides: TGTGCCAGCAGCTTTAGGACAGGGATGTACACTGAAGCTTTCTTT.

V is TRBV9 and J is TRBJ2-1; weak D call: TRBD2 (5 bases). CDR3 size: 13 residues. Trimming stripped 7 bases from V and 7 bases from J, with 15 bases between. In germline, CDR1 is SGDLS, CDR2 YYNGEE. The CDR3 DNA follows: TGTGCCAGCCGGCGGCTAGCCTCTAATGAGCAGTTCTTC. It is translated as CASRRLASNEQFF.

This sequence joins TRBV5-4 and TRBJ1-3; TRBD1 aligns across 7 bases. This CDR3 region has 15 residues. Germline-derived CDR1 and CDR2 are SGHNT and YYREEE (reference sequence). Losses at the gene ends were 3 bases for V and 0 bases for J; bases not matched to a gene: 3. CDR3 DNA sequence: TGTGCCAGCAGCTCGGGGACAGTCTCTGGAAACACCATATATTTT. It yields the protein CASSSGTVSGNTIYF.

The V gene is TRBV7-9, the J gene TRBJ2-1; D might be TRBD1 (6 bases). Deletions cut 4 bases from V and 7 bases from J, with 14 bases between. Germline CDR1 and CDR2: SEHNR and FQNEAQ (reference sequence). The CDR3 contains 14 residues. The CDR3 loop reads CASSSPGATNEQFF. The CDR3 coding sequence is TGTGCCAGCAGCTCTCCAGGGGCGACTAATGAGCAGTTCTTC.

The chain carries TRBV4-1 and TRBJ2-1, with a possible D match to TRBD1 (7 bases). Germline V gives CDR1 MGHRA, CDR2 YSYEKL. The CDR3 has 19 amino acids. Trimming stripped 1 base from V and 4 bases from J, with 23 bases between. The CDR3 sequence: CASSQVFPGGRGRYNEQFF. The CDR3 DNA follows: TGCGCCAGCAGCCAAGTGTTTCCCGGGGGCAGGGGGAGGTACAATGAGCAGTTCTTC.

The V and J genes are TRBV7-2 and TRBJ2-3; TRBD2 aligns across 10 bases. The CDR3 covers 17 residues. CDR1 and CDR2 from the germline V gene are SGHTA and FQGNSA. V trimming: 1 base; J trimming: 8 bases; junction bases outside the gene matches: 12. The CDR3 reads CASSLVGSGGSGSTQYF. CDR3 DNA: TGTGCCAGCAGCTTAGTAGGTAGCGGGGGGTCTGGGAGTACGCAGTATTTT.